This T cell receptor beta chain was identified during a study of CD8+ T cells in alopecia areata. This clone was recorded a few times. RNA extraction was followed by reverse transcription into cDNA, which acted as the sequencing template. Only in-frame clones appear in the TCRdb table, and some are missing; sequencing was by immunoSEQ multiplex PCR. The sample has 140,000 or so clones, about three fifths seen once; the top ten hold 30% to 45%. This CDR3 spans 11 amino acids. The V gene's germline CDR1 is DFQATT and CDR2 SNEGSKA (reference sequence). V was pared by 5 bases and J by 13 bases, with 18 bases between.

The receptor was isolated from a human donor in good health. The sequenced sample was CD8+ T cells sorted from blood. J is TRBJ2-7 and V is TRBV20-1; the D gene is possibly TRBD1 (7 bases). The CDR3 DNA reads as TGCAGTGCTGCCGGAGGAGGGACAGCCTACTTC. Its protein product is CSAAGGGTAYF.